The clone carrying this T cell receptor beta chain has a handful of counts. TCRdb itself ran the RT-PCR reads through MiXCR, one entry per CDR3 protein. The data hold about 680,000 distinct CDR3 sequences, with 13% to 15% observed a single time. Trimming at V came to 3 bases and at J to 6 bases, leaving 8 bases not matched to a gene. This CDR3 contains 15 residues. The sequence was collected from a female donor in good health, serving as a healthy control. Sequencing used memory CD4+ T cells from blood. The V gene is TRBV12-3 or TRBV12-4, the J gene TRBJ2-1, with 7 bases aligning to TRBD2. As DNA, the CDR3 is TGTGCCAGCAGTTTGGGGGGGGGTTACGTCAATGAGCAGTTCTTC. It yields the protein CASSLGGGYVNEQFF.